This record covers a single T cell receptor (beta chain). This specimen comes from a study of blood T cell repertoires in COVID-19. The wider study: Whether acute or convalescent, the COVID-19 samples came from the United States, Italy and Spain. The analysed material was cDNA or gDNA that came from T cells, B-cell-depleted T cells, or PBMCs.

Original methodology: From reference gene primer amplification, estimates of nucleated cell counts were derived. Sequenced by immunoSEQ multiplex PCR; TCRdb stores in-frame clones only, minus some. The D gene and trimming were derived from the DNA, and the V and J assignments and clone size from that table. The table has 250,000 to 300,000 clones, over 65% seen once. CDR1 and CDR2 (germline): MGHRA, YSYEKL. Trimming took off 3 bases at V and 5 bases at J, with 13 bases between the two ends. The CDR3 runs to 14 residues. This chain links TRBV4-1 with TRBJ1-2; weak D call: TRBD1 (5 bases). The sample consisted of peripheral blood. The TCR was taken from a man between 60 and 75 years old who had recovered from COVID-19. For the CDR3, the DNA is TGCGCCAGCAGCCAGCCGGGCCGGGGGTATGGCTACACCTTC. It translates to CASSQPGRGYGYTF.